A single sample gave rise to the 25 T cell receptor beta chains below, sequenced in a study of siplizumab effects on memory and regulatory T cells. The method was immunoSEQ multiplex PCR; TCRdb's version includes in-frame clones alone and lacks a portion of them. The sample yields about 57,000 clones, approximately 82% seen once. The sequenced material came from memory CD4+ T cells sorted from blood. These receptors came from a human donor in good health.

The genes are TRBV20-1 and TRBJ2-7, with 7 positions matching TRBD2. The junction had 3 bases not matched to a gene; V was cut back by 5 bases and J by 5 bases. Germline values: CDR1 DFQATT, CDR2 SNEGSKA (reference sequence). This CDR3 spans 11 amino acids. The CDR3 loop is CSAWAGDEQYF. DNA of the CDR3: TGCAGTGCTTGGGCGGGGGACGAGCAGTACTTC.

This clone was seen just once. This rearrangement joins TRBV4-1 to TRBJ2-2, with 10 bases that match TRBD1. With V trimmed by 0 bases and J by 4 bases, 5 bases remained unmatched. This CDR3 is built from 17 residues. Germline values: CDR1 MGHRA, CDR2 YSYEKL. CDR3 in amino acids: CASSQDMGTGVTGELFF. The CDR3 DNA is TGCGCCAGCAGCCAAGATATGGGGACAGGGGTCACCGGGGAGCTGTTTTTT.

As to this clone: Within the sample, other DNA sequences also encode this same CDR3. The V call is TRBV10-2, the J call TRBJ2-1; TRBD2 matches at 13 bases. The CDR3 sequence is 15 residues long. CDR1 and CDR2 from the germline V gene are WSHSY and SAAADI. With 3 bases clipped from V and 10 bases from J, the junction kept 6 bases outside the gene matches. CDR3 amino acids: CASSDGLAGVGEQFF. The CDR3 DNA is TGCGCCAGCAGTGATGGACTAGCGGGAGTTGGCGAGCAGTTCTTC.

The genes are TRBV29-1 and TRBJ1-4, with unresolved D. CDR1 and CDR2 (germline): SQVTM, ANQGSEA. Trimming took 4 bases from V and 3 from J, leaving 9 bases between them. The CDR3 has 13 residues. The CDR3 region has the DNA TGCAGCGTTGGACATTCTCCTAATGAAAAACTGTTTTTT. As protein: CSVGHSPNEKLFF.

V gene TRBV30 combines with J gene TRBJ1-1, with 9 positions matching TRBD1. CDR3 size: 17 residues. From germline, CDR1 is GTSNPN and CDR2 SVGIG (reference sequence). J was trimmed by 0 bases and V by 3 bases; bases with no gene match: 11. The CDR3 region is CAWSLTDRGLVNTEAFF. CDR3 DNA: TGTGCCTGGAGCCTCACGGACAGGGGCCTCGTGAACACTGAAGCTTTCTTT. Filled out from reference TRBV30 and TRBJ1-1, the complete variable domain reads SQTIHQWPATLVQPVGSPLSLECTVEGTSNPNLYWYRQAAGRGLQLLFYSVGIGQISSEVPQNLSASRPQDRQFILSSKKLLLSDSGFYLCAWSLTDRGLVNTEAFFGQGTRLTVV.

This chain uses TRBV10-1 with TRBJ1-1, with a possible D match to TRBD1 (5 bases). The CDR3 runs 21 residues. Germline V gives CDR1 WNHNN, CDR2 SYGVQD (reference sequence). Trimming stripped 6 bases from V and 0 bases from J, with 32 bases between. CDR3 sequence reads: CASRDVGGPRVRRLMNTEAFF. The CDR3 DNA reads as TGCGCCAGCAGGGATGTCGGGGGACCCAGGGTGAGACGATTAATGAACACTGAAGCTTTCTTT.

The chain links TRBV7-3 to TRBJ1-1, with 8 nucleotides matching TRBD1. The V segment lost 5 bases and the J segment 7 bases; nucleotides outside the gene matches: 9. Germline assignment: CDR1 SGHTA and CDR2 FQGTGA. The CDR3 length is 14 residues. The CDR3 nucleotides read TGTGCCAGCAGCCGTGGGGACAGGCCCTTTGAAGCTTTCTTT. Translating it yields CASSRGDRPFEAFF.

This clone was seen once. CDR3 residues: CASSPPGTPGNTIYF. DNA for the CDR3: TGTGCCAGCAGCCCCCCAGGGACGCCTGGAAACACCATATATTTT. The chain carries TRBV14 and TRBJ1-3, with TRBD1 as a possible D gene (5 bases). CDR3 size: 15 residues. Germline assignment: CDR1 SGHDN and CDR2 FVKESK. V lost 4 bases and J 2 bases, leaving 12 bases between the germline ends.

The chain recombines TRBV7-9 with TRBJ2-3; TRBD2 matches at 8 bases. Germline V gene data show CDR1 as SEHNR and CDR2 as FQNEAQ (reference sequence). This CDR3 has 16 residues. V shed 5 bases and J 4 bases; nucleotides not matched to a gene: 11. CDR3 coding DNA: TGTGCCAGCAGCCCTGGGAGCGGGAGCTGGGCAGATACGCAGTATTTT. Its translation is CASSPGSGSWADTQYF.

Comments on this clone: Within the sample, other DNA sequences also encode this same CDR3. The J gene is TRBJ1-5, the V gene TRBV27; D is undetermined. Looked up from germline, CDR1 is MNHEY and CDR2 is SMNVEV (reference sequence). The V end lost 9 bases, the J end lost 3 bases, and 9 bases lay between the germline ends. This CDR3 region has 12 residues. The DNA for the CDR3 is TGTGCCAGTAGTACACACAATCAGCCCCAGCATTTT. Its protein is CASSTHNQPQHF.

The DNA for the CDR3 is TGCAGTGCCGGGCACCCAAATACGCAGTATTTT. Its translation is CSAGHPNTQYF. This rearrangement joins TRBV20-1 to TRBJ2-3; the D is unclear. The CDR3 consists of 11 residues. CDR1 is DFQATT, CDR2 SNEGSKA, per germline (reference sequence). V dropped 6 bases and J dropped 7 bases, with 11 bases sitting between them.

This chain links TRBV6-5 with TRBJ2-7, with TRBD2 identical over 8 bases. V shed 6 bases, J shed 4 bases, and the junction held 11 bases outside the gene matches. CDR1 is MNHEY and CDR2 is SVGAGI in the germline V gene. The CDR3 totals 15 residues. The chain's CDR3 is CASSLGERGPYEQYF. CDR3 DNA: TGTGCCAGCAGCCTCGGGGAGCGGGGGCCATACGAGCAGTACTTC.

The chain uses TRBV5-1 and TRBJ1-4; 10 positions match TRBD1. Trimming took 0 bases from V and 8 from J; bases not matched to a gene: 7. CDR1 is SGHRS and CDR2 is YFSETQ in the germline V gene. The CDR3 covers 16 residues. The CDR3 nucleotides are TGCGCCAGCAGCTTGGGGGAGACAGGGGGCCAGGAAAAACTGTTTTTT. This encodes CASSLGETGGQEKLFF.

The chain uses TRBV28 and TRBJ2-5, with D perhaps matching TRBD2 (6 bases). The V end lost 5 bases, the J end lost 0 bases, and 13 bases lay between the germline ends. Per the germline V gene, CDR1 is MDHEN and CDR2 is SYDVKM. This CDR3 has 15 amino acids. CDR3 sequence reads: CASSESSGYQETQYF. CDR3 sequence (DNA): TGTGCCAGCAGTGAATCCAGCGGGTACCAAGAGACCCAGTACTTC. The entire variable domain, with the rest obtained from reference TRBV28 and TRBJ2-5, is as follows: DVKVTQSSRYLVKRTGEKVFLECVQDMDHENMFWYRQDPGLGLRLIYFSYDVKMKEKGDIPEGYSVSREKKERFSLILESASTNQTSMYLCASSESSGYQETQYFGPGTRLLVL.

The chain combines TRBV6-5 with TRBJ2-3; D unclear. Germline-derived CDR1 and CDR2 are MNHEY and SVGAGI. The CDR3 consists of 13 residues. V lost 7 bases to trimming and J lost 11 bases, with 19 bases between them. CDR3 amino acids: CASTPAGVPRQYF. In nucleotides, the CDR3 is TGTGCCAGCACCCCCGCTGGAGTCCCTAGGCAGTATTTT.

The chain's CDR3 is CASSPNPGTGLAKNIQYF. The CDR3 DNA reads TGCGCCAGCAGCCCCAACCCCGGGACAGGCCTAGCCAAAAACATTCAGTACTTC. The V call is TRBV5-1, the J call TRBJ2-4; 8 nucleotides match TRBD1. CDR3 length equals 18 residues. Losses at the gene ends were 4 bases for V and 0 bases for J; bases not matched to a gene: 12. CDR1 and CDR2 (germline): SGHRS, YFSETQ.

The J gene is TRBJ1-1, the V gene TRBV7-9; D is uncertain. CDR3 size: 13 residues. The V end lost 1 base, the J end lost 1 base, and 4 bases lay between the germline ends. From germline, CDR1 is SEHNR and CDR2 FQNEAQ (reference sequence). The CDR3 here is CASSLVWNTEAFF. CDR3 coding DNA: TGTGCCAGCAGCTTAGTTTGGAACACTGAAGCTTTCTTT.

V and J are TRBV10-3 and TRBJ2-5; maybe TRBD2 (6 bases). V shed 6 bases and J shed 4 bases, with 9 bases lying between them. The CDR3 loop spans 12 amino acids. Germline V gene sequence: CDR1 ENHRY, CDR2 SYGVKD. The CDR3 DNA is TGTGCCATCAGGCCGGAGGGAGAGACCCAGTACTTC. Translating gives CAIRPEGETQYF.

Only a few counts were recorded for this clone. V usage is TRBV11-3 and J usage is TRBJ2-2, with D possibly matching TRBD2 (5 bases). V was cut by 3 bases and J by 6 bases, with 11 bases left in between. The V gene's germline CDR1 is SGHNT and CDR2 YENEEA. There are 14 residues in the CDR3. The CDR3 coding sequence is TGTGCCAGCAGCTTCGGGGTGTCCCCCGGGGAGCTGTTTTTT. This sequence encodes CASSFGVSPGELFF.

This clone was found once. The chain joins TRBV11-2 to TRBJ1-3; D call uncertain. Germline assignment: CDR1 SGHAT and CDR2 FQNNGV. The CDR3 spans 14 residues. V was cut by 3 bases and J by 2 bases, with 8 bases left in between. The CDR3 here is CASSFIGAGNTIYF. The CDR3 DNA reads TGTGCCAGCAGCTTCATCGGGGCTGGAAACACCATATATTTT. Full variable domain (remainder filled in from reference TRBV11-2 and TRBJ1-3): EAGVAQSPRYKIIEKRQSVAFWCNPISGHATLYWYQQILGQGPKLLIQFQNNGVVDDSQLPKDRFSAERLKGVDSTLKIQPAKLEDSAVYLCASSFIGAGNTIYFGEGSWLTVV.

The V and J genes are TRBV18 and TRBJ2-7, with 13 bases aligning to TRBD2. After removal of 3 bases from V and 3 bases from J, the junction contained 5 bases not matched to a gene. Germline V gene sequence: CDR1 KGHSH, CDR2 LQKENI. The CDR3 consists of 16 residues. In nucleotides, the CDR3 is TGTGCCAGCTCACCCAAACTAGCGGGAGGGGTCTACGAGCAGTACTTC. Its protein is CASSPKLAGGVYEQYF. Full variable domain (missing parts from reference TRBV18 and TRBJ2-7): NAGVMQNPRHLVRRRGQEARLRCSPMKGHSHVYWYRQLPEEGLKFMVYLQKENIIDESGMPKERFSAEFPKEGPSILRIQQVVRGDSAAYFCASSPKLAGGVYEQYFGPGTRLTVT.

The V gene is TRBV14, the J gene TRBJ2-2; no firm D call. CDR1 and CDR2 (germline): SGHDN, FVKESK. The CDR3 sequence is 12 residues long. Trimming cost V 1 base and J 7 bases, with 4 bases left between them. The CDR3 spells CASSQAVGELFF. The CDR3 bases are TGTGCCAGCAGCCAAGCGGTCGGGGAGCTGTTTTTT.

This chain connects TRBV7-8 to TRBJ1-6; 9 bases align to TRBD1. Germline V gene sequence: CDR1 SGHVS, CDR2 FQNEAQ. The CDR3 extends over 15 amino acids. V trimming: 5 bases; J trimming: 6 bases; junction bases outside the gene matches: 5. The CDR3 protein is CASSPPGQGNSPLHF. The CDR3, as DNA: TGTGCCAGCAGCCCCCCGGGACAGGGTAATTCACCCCTCCACTTT.

The rearrangement links TRBV2 to TRBJ1-6; D may be TRBD1 (5 bases). This CDR3 comprises 16 residues. Trimming removed 4 bases from V and 0 bases from J, with 10 bases in between. Germline V gene data show CDR1 as SNHLY and CDR2 as FYNNEI. The CDR3, as DNA: TGTGCCAGCAGTGGGCAGGGAAGCTCCTATAATTCACCCCTCCACTTT. Amino acids: CASSGQGSSYNSPLHF.

This clone was seen just once. The rearrangement uses TRBV28 and TRBJ2-1; D ambiguous. With 4 bases removed from V and 4 bases from J, the gap between germline ends came to 5 bases. The CDR3 sequence is 12 residues long. The germline V gene encodes CDR1 MDHEN and CDR2 SYDVKM. CDR3 nucleotide sequence: TGTGCCAGCAGTTCCCAATACAATGAGCAGTTCTTC. It specifies CASSSQYNEQFF.